Listed below are T cell receptor beta chains from one sample, sequenced in a study of T cells in Graves' hyperthyroidism and ophthalmopathy. Each CDR3 protein is one row after TCRdb ran MiXCR on the multiplex PCR reads. Among 480,000 or so distinct CDR3 sequences, roughly 14% were seen once, and the ten largest hold less than 20%. The sample consisted of blood. These receptors were obtained from a woman between 18 and 29 years old with Graves' hyperthyroidism. The conserved cysteine and the conserved F or W are not part of the CDR3 here.

j_call v_call cdr3_aa
TRBJ1-5 TRBV30 AWNPTGVLNQPQH
TRBJ2-7 TRBV10-3 AISGGGYEQY
TRBJ2-1 TRBV4-2 ASSQVMNEQF
TRBJ2-5 TRBV6-5 ASSYLADQETQY
TRBJ2-5 TRBV10-3 ASETGSRVGTQY
TRBJ1-5 TRBV5-6 ASSRTGVDQPQH
TRBJ1-6 TRBV7-9 ASSLRQGHNSPLH
TRBJ2-1 TRBV7-9 ASSLEGLRGQNNEQF
TRBJ1-5 TRBV6-1 ASSFQDSNQPQH
TRBJ2-7 TRBV12-3/TRBV12-4 ASSSRQGSTSYEQY
TRBJ2-1 TRBV20-1 SASTSGSEQF
TRBJ2-1 TRBV7-3 ASSRRGRNEQF
TRBJ1-2 TRBV9 ASSGGPYGYT
TRBJ2-3 TRBV9 ASSEAGLSTDTQY
TRBJ2-7 TRBV27 ASSPNGRAYEQY
TRBJ1-2 TRBV5-1 ASSTTTGTRGGYT
TRBJ2-2 TRBV28 AMLTRNTGELF
TRBJ1-1 TRBV7-9 ASSLGFRDGNTEAF
TRBJ2-1 TRBV11-2 ANSLAGTSGSRRPEF
TRBJ1-1 TRBV24-1 ATSDLQKAF
TRBJ2-2 TRBV27 ASCRRRSDANTGELF
TRBJ2-1 TRBV7-9 ASTPLGGYNEQF
TRBJ2-1 TRBV6-1 ASSPAYYNEQF
TRBJ2-3 TRBV3-1 ASSTGITDTQY
TRBJ1-1 TRBV14 ASSQGTGEKGTEAF
TRBJ2-1 TRBV2 ANSYSLPGGGYNEQF
TRBJ2-5 TRBV13 ASSLAHVRTQY
TRBJ2-2 TRBV14 ASSLPRGGTGELL
TRBJ2-1 TRBV5-1 ASSLWIEKVGAYNEQF
TRBJ1-1 TRBV20-1 SARDGRRGDTEAF
TRBJ2-3 TRBV5-5 ASSLSPLTDTQY
TRBJ2-3 TRBV5-1 ASSLSSGASTDTQY
TRBJ2-7 TRBV4-1 ASSQQRGSSYEQY
TRBJ1-1 TRBV3-1 ASSLRVRTTEAF
TRBJ1-4 TRBV10-2 ASRDFYGTNEKLF